This is a list of T cell receptor beta chains from one sample in a study of blood T cells in healthy people across ages. Each CDR3 protein gets one entry after TCRdb re-called the 5' RACE reads with MiXCR. The sample records about a million distinct CDR3 sequences, around 48% being singletons. The sequenced material came from blood. The receptor source for this set is a man between 25 and 39 years old in good health. Each CDR3 is given with its conserved first and last residue. Each record gives: V gene, clone size, J gene, D gene, CDR3 DNA, CDR3 protein. The D gene is left open where the match is weak. The size field is filled for only some rows; it gives once, few, many or a size class.

V gene: TRBV29-1; clone size: few; J gene: TRBJ1-2; D gene: -; CDR3 DNA: TGCAGCGCTGGAGAAACGAGGGGCTACACCTTC; CDR3 protein: CSAGETRGYTF
V gene: TRBV28; clone size: -; J gene: TRBJ1-6; D gene: TRBD1; CDR3 DNA: TGTGCCATCCCAGGGGGCTCCTATAATTCACCCCTCCACTTT; CDR3 protein: CAIPGGSYNSPLHF
V gene: TRBV18; clone size: once; J gene: TRBJ2-1; D gene: -; CDR3 DNA: TGTGCCAGCTCACCAAACGTTGGCGAGGGGCAGTTCTTC; CDR3 protein: CASSPNVGEGQFF
V gene: TRBV7-8; clone size: -; J gene: TRBJ2-7; D gene: -; CDR3 DNA: TGTGCCAGCAGCTCTCAGACGGGAAGCTCCTACGAGCAGTACTTC; CDR3 protein: CASSSQTGSSYEQYF
V gene: TRBV20-1; clone size: few; J gene: TRBJ2-7; D gene: -; CDR3 DNA: TGCAGTGCTAGATGGGGCCCCGAGCAGTACTTC; CDR3 protein: CSARWGPEQYF
V gene: TRBV20-1; clone size: few; J gene: TRBJ1-1; D gene: TRBD1; CDR3 DNA: TGCAGTGCTAGAGATGGGACAGGGACGAACACTGAAGCTTTCTTT; CDR3 protein: CSARDGTGTNTEAFF
V gene: TRBV10-3; clone size: few; J gene: TRBJ2-5; D gene: -; CDR3 DNA: TGTGCCATCAGTGTAGGACCCGTGACCCAGTACTTC; CDR3 protein: CAISVGPVTQYF
V gene: TRBV7-2; clone size: -; J gene: TRBJ2-3; D gene: -; CDR3 DNA: TGTGCCAGCAGCGTCACTCTCGATAGCACAGATACGCAGTATTTT; CDR3 protein: CASSVTLDSTDTQYF
V gene: TRBV7-2; clone size: -; J gene: TRBJ1-5; D gene: -; CDR3 DNA: TGTGCCAGCAGCTTGGACAACCGTTATCAGCCCCAGCATTTT; CDR3 protein: CASSLDNRYQPQHF
V gene: TRBV2; clone size: -; J gene: TRBJ2-7; D gene: -; CDR3 DNA: TGTGCCAGCAGTGAATGGGGGAGACGACGGTCCTACAATGAGCAGTACTTC; CDR3 protein: CASSEWGRRRSYNEQYF
V gene: TRBV20-1; clone size: -; J gene: TRBJ2-3; D gene: TRBD2; CDR3 DNA: TGCAGTGCTAGTTTTCCGTCTAGCGGGGTTGCAGATACGCAGTATTTT; CDR3 protein: CSASFPSSGVADTQYF
V gene: TRBV10-3; clone size: few; J gene: TRBJ1-1; D gene: TRBD1; CDR3 DNA: TGTGCCATCAGGGATTTGGGACAGATGTCCCACACTGAAGCTTTCTTT; CDR3 protein: CAIRDLGQMSHTEAFF
V gene: TRBV9; clone size: -; J gene: TRBJ1-2; D gene: -; CDR3 DNA: TGTGCCAGCAGCGCCGGGGAGGGGCAGTTCTATGGCTACACCTTC; CDR3 protein: CASSAGEGQFYGYTF
V gene: TRBV29-1; clone size: few; J gene: TRBJ2-1; D gene: TRBD1; CDR3 DNA: TGCAGCTCTCCGGGACAGGGGAATGAGCAGTTCTTC; CDR3 protein: CSSPGQGNEQFF
V gene: TRBV19; clone size: few; J gene: TRBJ2-1; D gene: -; CDR3 DNA: TGTGCCAGTAGTATTAGCCCGGGTTTTAGTGAGCAGTTCTTC; CDR3 protein: CASSISPGFSEQFF
V gene: TRBV5-6; clone size: -; J gene: TRBJ2-4; D gene: -; CDR3 DNA: TGTGCCAGCATGGAGGGCTTGGTAAGGGGGACCAAAAACATTCAGTACTTC; CDR3 protein: CASMEGLVRGTKNIQYF
V gene: TRBV3-1; clone size: -; J gene: TRBJ2-5; D gene: -; CDR3 DNA: TGTGCCAGCAGCCAAGCCCTAGCTCAAGAGACCCAGTACTTC; CDR3 protein: CASSQALAQETQYF
V gene: TRBV20-1; clone size: -; J gene: TRBJ2-6; D gene: -; CDR3 DNA: TGCAGTGCTAGAGATCAGGGGTGGGGTGGGGCCAACGTCCTGACTTTC; CDR3 protein: CSARDQGWGGANVLTF
V gene: TRBV9; clone size: -; J gene: TRBJ2-3; D gene: TRBD2; CDR3 DNA: TGTGCCAGCAGCGTTACTAGCGGGGGAGTCACAGATACGCAGTATTTT; CDR3 protein: CASSVTSGGVTDTQYF
V gene: TRBV2; clone size: few; J gene: TRBJ2-7; D gene: TRBD1; CDR3 DNA: TGTGCCAGCAGTGAAAAACAGGGGAGAGGCTACGAGCAGTACTTC; CDR3 protein: CASSEKQGRGYEQYF
V gene: TRBV13; clone size: -; J gene: TRBJ2-7; D gene: -; CDR3 DNA: TGTGCCAGCAGCTTACTCCAGAGGCCGGACGAGCAGTACTTC; CDR3 protein: CASSLLQRPDEQYF
V gene: TRBV7-6; clone size: few; J gene: TRBJ2-5; D gene: TRBD2; CDR3 DNA: TGTGCCAGCAGCTTTAGCGGGGGGGCCGAAGAGACCCAGTACTTC; CDR3 protein: CASSFSGGAEETQYF